The TCR beta chain under discussion was sequenced for a study of T cells in Graves' hyperthyroidism and ophthalmopathy. From RNA transcripts, TCR beta CDR3 regions were amplified. Carried out on the TCR CDR3, a first-round RT-PCR used the HTBI primer set. TCRdb processed the multiplex PCR reads anew with MiXCR; each CDR3 protein has one entry. The data hold approximately 370,000 distinct CDR3 sequences, with about 15% observed a single time. Every diagnosis used clinical symptoms, serum thyroxine and TRAb, thyroid ultrasound and orbital computed tomography. With 5 bases removed from V and 4 bases from J, the gap between germline ends came to 14 bases. There are 15 residues in the CDR3.

The sequencing input was blood. This TCR was sampled from a woman in her twenties or thirties with Graves' hyperthyroidism. The V and J genes are TRBV12-3 or TRBV12-4 and TRBJ1-4; a weak D match, TRBD1 (6 bases). CDR3 bases: TGTGCCAGCAGTCATGGACAGATTAATAATGAAAAACTGTTTTTT. Translating gives CASSHGQINNEKLFF.